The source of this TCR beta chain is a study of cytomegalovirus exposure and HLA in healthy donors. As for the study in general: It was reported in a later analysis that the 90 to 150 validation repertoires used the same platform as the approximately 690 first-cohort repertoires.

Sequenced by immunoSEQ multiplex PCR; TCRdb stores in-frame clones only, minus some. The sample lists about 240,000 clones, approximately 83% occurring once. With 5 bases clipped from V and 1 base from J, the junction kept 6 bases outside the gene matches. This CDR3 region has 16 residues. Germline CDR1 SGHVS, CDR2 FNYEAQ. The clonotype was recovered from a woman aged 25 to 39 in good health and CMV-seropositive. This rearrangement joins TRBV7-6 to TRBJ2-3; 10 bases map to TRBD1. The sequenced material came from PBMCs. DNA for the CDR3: TGTGCCAGCAGCGCGGACAGGGGGTTGGGCACAGATACGCAGTATTTT. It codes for CASSADRGLGTDTQYF.